The 5 T cell receptor beta chains below were found in one sample sequenced in a study of blood T cell repertoires in COVID-19 (dated by TCRdb to 2019 to 2021). Library creation used the immunoSEQ multiplex PCR assay. TCRdb obtained this table from immuneACCESS and retained in-frame rearrangements with V and J assigned. These tables miss some clones; where compared with another copy, unresolved V genes account for less than half of the shortfall, and the remainder is unexplained. Across this sample there are some 50,000 clones, with roughly 84% seen only once. Around 4.5% of the sample lies in the top ten. The source material was peripheral blood. These receptors were obtained from a man in his forties or fifties with active COVID-19.

This clone showed up just a few times. This same CDR3 is encoded by further DNA sequences in the sample. This rearrangement joins TRBV27 to TRBJ1-5; a weak D match, TRBD1 (6 bases). The CDR3 runs 14 residues. Trimming removed 5 bases from V and 7 bases from J, with 15 bases in between. Germline V gives CDR1 MNHEY, CDR2 SMNVEV (reference sequence). CDR3 DNA sequence: TGTGCCAGCAGTCCCGGGCAGGGGCGGCAGCCCCAGCATTTT. The encoded protein is CASSPGQGRQPQHF.

This clone was seen just once. CDR3 DNA: TGTGCCAGCAGCACATTCAGGGACAGGGACGAGCAGTACTTC. As protein: CASSTFRDRDEQYF. This chain uses TRBV3-1 (or the pseudogene TRBV3-2) with TRBJ2-7; TRBD1 aligns across 9 bases. This CDR3 has 14 amino acids. The V and J ends lost 5 bases and 5 bases, in that order; junction bases with no gene match: 7. In germline, CDR1 is LGHDT, CDR2 YNNKEL (reference sequence).

The chain links TRBV5-6 to TRBJ2-7, with a weak D call TRBD2 (7 bases). V gave up 6 bases and J gave up 0 bases, with 16 bases separating them. Germline assignment: CDR1 SGHDT and CDR2 YYEEEE. The CDR3 length is 15 residues. The CDR3 region is CASTVGGPSSYEQYF. For the CDR3, the DNA is TGTGCCAGCACCGTGGGGGGGCCGAGCTCCTACGAGCAGTACTTC.

V and J are TRBV28 and TRBJ2-3, with 9 bases fitting TRBD2. CDR1 is MDHEN, CDR2 SYDVKM, per germline. The CDR3 sequence is 16 residues long. The ends lost 7 bases at V and 3 bases at J; junction bases unmatched: 11. CDR3 bases: TGTGCCAGCACCCTGCCGGGACTAGCTGAGACAGATACGCAGTATTTT. Protein product: CASTLPGLAETDTQYF.

The V call is TRBV2, the J call TRBJ2-7, with 9 bases identical to TRBD1. V was pared by 5 bases and J by 4 bases, with 6 bases of the junction left unmatched. There are 14 residues in the CDR3. Per germline, CDR1 SNHLY and CDR2 FYNNEI. The CDR3 bases are TGTGCCAGCAGTTCGGGACAGGGTTTTTACGAGCAGTACTTC. Translation gives CASSSGQGFYEQYF.